This T cell receptor (beta chain) emerged from a study of blood T cell repertoires in COVID-19. Libraries were prepared by immunoSEQ multiplex PCR; TCRdb keeps only in-frame clonotypes and omits some of them. The data hold a few hundred thousand clones, with about 90% observed a single time. Sequenced input: PBMCs or T cells enriched from blood (not recorded which). The source of this sequence is a woman in her 30s who had recovered from COVID-19.

The CDR3 sequence is CAIEGDTPKSTQYF. CDR3 DNA: TGTGCCATCGAAGGGGACACCCCCAAGAGTACGCAGTATTTT. The chain carries TRBV10-3 and TRBJ2-3; TRBD1 might be the D (6 bases). Germline lookup yields CDR1 ENHRY and CDR2 SYGVKD. V was clipped by 8 bases and J by 8 bases, with 20 bases between them. This CDR3 has 14 residues.